This T cell receptor (beta chain) originates from a study of T-cell reconstitution after alpha-beta-depleted transplantation in children. Preparation of the TCRbeta library used unique molecular identifiers. TCRdb ran MiXCR on the PCR reads and lists one entry per CDR3 protein. The sample lists around 450,000 distinct CDR3 sequences, over 9.5% seen once, with 2% to 2.5% in the top ten. This clonotype occurred many times. The sequencing used PBMCs, collected before TCRalphabeta/CD19-depleted stem cell transplant. The clonotype was recovered from a child aged 2 to 15 with inherited bone marrow failure, due to receive a stem cell transplant.

The CDR3: CASSKLGAFKDTEAFF. The DNA of the CDR3 is TGTGCCAGCAGCAAACTAGGGGCTTTTAAGGACACTGAAGCTTTCTTT. The chain employs TRBV21-1 and TRBJ1-1; the table's D call of TRBD1 was not tested on the DNA. TRBV21-1 is a pseudogene locus. The CDR3 is made up of 16 amino acids.